Following are 8 T cell receptor beta chains from one sample sequenced in a study of blood T cell repertoires in COVID-19. Repertoires were generated with immunoSEQ multiplex PCR, while TCRdb's copy carries only in-frame clones and drops some. Among 150,000 to 200,000 clones listed, under 85% were seen once. The material sequenced was peripheral blood. The receptor set was obtained from an elderly woman with acute or convalescent COVID-19.

The rearrangement links TRBV25-1 to TRBJ2-1, with TRBD2 as a possible D gene (6 bases). This CDR3 spans 17 amino acids. Germline CDR1 MGHDK, CDR2 SYGVNS. V was clipped by 6 bases and J by 5 bases, with 23 bases between them. The CDR3 DNA is TGTGCCAGCAGCGCCTTGGGTGGGGGGAGGTGGGACAATGAGCAGTTCTTC. It yields the protein CASSALGGGRWDNEQFF. Based on the CDR3 plus reference TRBV25-1 and TRBJ2-1, the full variable domain is EADIYQTPRYLVIGTGKKITLECSQTMGHDKMYWYQQDPGMELHLIHYSYGVNSTEKGDLSSESTVSRIRTEHFPLTLESARPSHTSQYLCASSALGGGRWDNEQFFGPGTRLTVL.

In its sample, this clone was seen once. V gene TRBV30 combines with J gene TRBJ2-7, with D possibly being TRBD1 (6 bases). Deletions cut 0 bases from V and 6 bases from J, with 12 bases between. The CDR3 extends over 13 amino acids. The germline gives CDR1 GTSNPN, CDR2 SVGIG (reference sequence). CDR3 in DNA: TGTGCCTGGAGTGTGTCACAGGGCGGCGAGCAGTACTTC. Translated: CAWSVSQGGEQYF. Variable domain in full (rest from reference TRBV30 and TRBJ2-7): SQTIHQWPATLVQPVGSPLSLECTVEGTSNPNLYWYRQAAGRGLQLLFYSVGIGQISSEVPQNLSASRPQDRQFILSSKKLLLSDSGFYLCAWSVSQGGEQYFGPGTRLTVT.

The chain links TRBV6-2 or TRBV6-3 to TRBJ1-6; TRBD1 matches at 7 bases. CDR1 and CDR2 from the germline V gene are MNHEY and SVGEGT. The CDR3 covers 16 residues. V lost 2 bases and J lost 4; bases outside the gene matches: 5. CDR3 in amino acids: CASSYRTGMYNSPLHF. CDR3 DNA: TGTGCCAGCAGTTACCGGACAGGAATGTATAATTCACCCCTCCACTTT.

The rearrangement uses TRBV27 and TRBJ2-5; a weak D match, TRBD1 (5 bases). Germline-derived CDR1 and CDR2 are MNHEY and SMNVEV (reference sequence). This CDR3 is 15 amino acids long. Trimming removed 4 bases at V and 4 bases at J, with 16 bases between. CDR3 in amino acids: CASSYRTTRGETQYF. CDR3 bases: TGTGCCAGCAGTTACAGGACCACTCGAGGAGAGACCCAGTACTTC.

The chain combines TRBV29-1 with TRBJ1-5; the D gene is possibly TRBD1 (5 bases). V was cut by 4 bases and J by 6 bases, with 13 bases left in between. The CDR3 extends over 13 amino acids. Germline-derived CDR1 and CDR2 are SQVTM and ANQGSEA. The CDR3 coding sequence is TGCAGCGTTGGGAGGGGTCGAGGTCAGCCCCAGCATTTT. Translation: CSVGRGRGQPQHF.

This clone was counted only a few times. The chain joins TRBV7-8 to TRBJ1-4, with 8 positions matching TRBD1. V lost 1 base to trimming and J lost 11 bases; unmatched junction nucleotides: 0. CDR1 and CDR2 from the germline V gene are SGHVS and FQNEAQ. The CDR3 runs 12 residues. The DNA for the CDR3 is TGTGCCAGCAGCTTAGGACAGGGGAAACTGTTTTTT. This encodes CASSLGQGKLFF.

This clone has just one count. The chain combines TRBV30 with TRBJ2-7, with TRBD2 matching over 13 bases. Per germline, CDR1 GTSNPN and CDR2 SVGIG (reference sequence). This CDR3 spans 18 amino acids. Germline trimming cut 5 bases from V and 0 bases from J; bases unmatched to any gene: 13. For the CDR3, the DNA is TGTGCCTGGGAAGGGGGGACTAGCGGGGCCCGGAGCTCCTACGAGCAGTACTTC. It yields the protein CAWEGGTSGARSSYEQYF.

This clone was seen a single time. The DNA of the CDR3 is TGTGCCAGCAGCCCGTACAGGGTGCTGCGCCCCACAGATACGCAGTATTTT. It is translated as CASSPYRVLRPTDTQYF. The chain recombines TRBV7-8 with TRBJ2-3, with a weak D call TRBD1 (6 bases). Germline CDR1 SGHVS, CDR2 FQNEAQ. The CDR3 length is 17 residues. Trimming left V 5 bases short and J 2 bases short, with 20 bases between.